These 8 T cell receptor beta chains were all obtained from the same sample, sequenced in a study of blood T cell repertoires in COVID-19 (dated by TCRdb to 2019 to 2021). The library was built by means of the immunoSEQ multiplex PCR assay. In its TCRdb copy, this immuneACCESS table keeps in-frame sequences only and misses some clones. Where compared with another copy, unresolved V genes explain less than half of these, and the others have no known cause. The sample records over 25,000 clones, 91% of which are singletons. The ten top clones hold around 9.6% of the sample. The specimen was peripheral blood. Receptor source: a human donor with active COVID-19. The donor label of this sample is uncertain.

This chain links TRBV2 with TRBJ2-2; D perhaps matches TRBD1 (5 bases). Trimming cost V 4 bases and J 4 bases, with 7 bases left between them. The CDR3 is made up of 13 amino acids. Looked up from germline, CDR1 is SNHLY and CDR2 is FYNNEI. This chain's CDR3 is CASSADITGELFF. The DNA of the CDR3 is TGTGCCAGCAGTGCGGACATCACCGGGGAGCTGTTTTTT.

This clone was detected only once. The rearrangement links TRBV11-3 to TRBJ2-1, with D perhaps TRBD2 (6 bases). Trimming removed 5 bases from V and 1 base from J, with 9 bases in between. From germline, CDR1 is SGHNT and CDR2 YENEEA. The CDR3 consists of 14 residues. CDR3 residues: CASSHSGSYNEQFF. The CDR3, as DNA: TGTGCCAGCAGCCACAGCGGGTCCTACAATGAGCAGTTCTTC.

The chain uses TRBV6-2 or TRBV6-3 and TRBJ2-5; D unclear. The CDR3 extends over 13 amino acids. The V gene's germline CDR1 is MNHEY and CDR2 SVGEGT. V was shortened by 0 bases and J by 6 bases, with 8 bases between the two germline ends. Here the CDR3 DNA reads TGTGCCAGCAGTTACTCCTGGCAAAAGACCCAGTACTTC. Translation gives CASSYSWQKTQYF.

The CDR3 spells CASSLSFGGEVRETQYF. As DNA, the CDR3 is TGTGCCAGCAGTTTATCGTTTGGGGGGGAGGTACGGGAGACCCAGTACTTC. This rearrangement joins TRBV27 to TRBJ2-5, with 7 bases identical to TRBD2. Per the germline V gene, CDR1 is MNHEY and CDR2 is SMNVEV (reference sequence). After removal of 0 bases from V and 5 bases from J, the junction contained 12 bases not matched to a gene. The CDR3 extends over 17 amino acids.

Only one count was recorded for this clone. The V gene is TRBV7-2, the J gene TRBJ1-2, with 8 positions matching TRBD1. The CDR3 runs 15 residues. Germline lookup yields CDR1 SGHTA and CDR2 FQGNSA. V shed 4 bases, J shed 2 bases, and the junction held 6 bases outside the gene matches. In DNA, the CDR3 is TGTGCCAGCAGCTCATACAGGGGGGGGAACTATGGCTACACCTTC. Protein product: CASSSYRGGNYGYTF.

J is TRBJ1-5 and V is TRBV7-2; D gene uncertain. Germline V gene sequence: CDR1 SGHTA, CDR2 FQGNSA. V gave up 1 base and J gave up 0 bases, with 13 bases separating them. The CDR3 has 17 amino acids. The CDR3 sequence: CASSLVSGRHSNQPQHF. CDR3 bases: TGTGCCAGCAGCTTAGTCTCAGGCCGGCATAGCAATCAGCCCCAGCATTTT.

V and J are TRBV19 and TRBJ2-7, with a weak D call TRBD1 (6 bases). V was cut by 3 bases and J by 0 bases, with 12 bases left in between. Germline loops: CDR1 LNHDA, CDR2 SQIVND (reference sequence). The CDR3 length is 15 residues. The CDR3 nucleotides are TGTGCCAGTAGTATGCAGGGGCGATCCTCCTACGAGCAGTACTTC. As protein: CASSMQGRSSYEQYF.

In this sample, this clone turned up once. The rearrangement uses TRBV2 and TRBJ1-3, with 8 bases identical to TRBD1. The CDR3 is 14 residues long. V lost 5 bases and J lost 0; bases outside the gene matches: 0. CDR1 is SNHLY, CDR2 FYNNEI, per germline. The CDR3 loop reads CASSQGASGNTIYF. CDR3 DNA: TGTGCCAGCAGTCAGGGGGCCTCTGGAAACACCATATATTTT.